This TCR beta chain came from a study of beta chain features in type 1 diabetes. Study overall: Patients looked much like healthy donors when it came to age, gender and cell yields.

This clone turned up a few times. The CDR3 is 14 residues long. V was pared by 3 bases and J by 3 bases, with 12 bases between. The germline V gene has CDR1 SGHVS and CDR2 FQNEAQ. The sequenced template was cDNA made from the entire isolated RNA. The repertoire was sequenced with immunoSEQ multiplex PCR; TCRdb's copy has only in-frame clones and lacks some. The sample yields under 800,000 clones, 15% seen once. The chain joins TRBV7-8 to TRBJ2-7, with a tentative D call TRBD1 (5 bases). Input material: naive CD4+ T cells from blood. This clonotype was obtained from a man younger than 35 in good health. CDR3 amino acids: CASSLRVGHYEQYF. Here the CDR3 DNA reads TGTGCCAGCAGCTTGCGTGTTGGACACTACGAGCAGTACTTC.